This T cell receptor (beta chain) was obtained from a study of post-analysis software for immune sequencing data. Study-level information: Recorded subtypes: relapsing-remitting, secondary progressive, progressive-relapsing; some patients unannotated. Whole-study results and caveats: Compared against controls, patients with multiple sclerosis displayed significantly lower normalized Chao1 diversity. When patients were compared with controls, a handful of TRBV segments were more frequent, TRBV5-6, TRBV5-1 and TRBV20-1 among them. F measure showed strong co-clustering of same-batch samples.

Unique-molecular-identifier-tagged TCR beta cDNA libraries were used. Some 450,000 cDNA molecules were recovered from an input of roughly 0.85 to 10 million T cells. One entry per CDR3 protein, called by TCRdb with MiXCR from the PCR reads. The sample carries about 680,000 distinct CDR3 sequences, approximately 59% recorded once. The length of the CDR3 is 12 residues. Germline CDR1 reads SQVTM; CDR2 reads ANQGSEA. Trimming took 7 bases from V and 1 from J, leaving 10 bases between them. Points on this clonotype: Its antigen is undetermined.

The receptor comes from a girl aged 2 to 10 with multiple sclerosis. Source material: blood. J is TRBJ1-1 and V is TRBV29-1; D perhaps matches TRBD1 (5 bases). The CDR3 reads CSGDGSNTEAFF. In DNA form, the CDR3 reads TGCAGCGGGGACGGATCGAACACTGAAGCTTTCTTT.